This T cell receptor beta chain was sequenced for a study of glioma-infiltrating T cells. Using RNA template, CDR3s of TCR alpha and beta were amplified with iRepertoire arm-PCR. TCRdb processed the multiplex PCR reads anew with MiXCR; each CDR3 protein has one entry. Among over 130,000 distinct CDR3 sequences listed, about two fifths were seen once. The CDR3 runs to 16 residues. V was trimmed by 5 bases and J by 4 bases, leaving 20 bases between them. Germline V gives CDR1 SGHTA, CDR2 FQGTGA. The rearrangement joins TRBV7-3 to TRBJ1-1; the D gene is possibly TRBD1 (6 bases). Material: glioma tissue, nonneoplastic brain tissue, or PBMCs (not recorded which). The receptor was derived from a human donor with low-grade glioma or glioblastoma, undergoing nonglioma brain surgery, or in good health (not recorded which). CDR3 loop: CASSPRGGRSLTEAFF. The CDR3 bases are TGTGCCAGCAGCCCCCGGGGGGGCAGGAGCCTCACTGAAGCTTTCTTT. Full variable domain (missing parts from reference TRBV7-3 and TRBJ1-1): GAGVSQTPSNKVTEKGKYVELRCDPISGHTALYWYRQSLGQGPEFLIYFQGTGAADDSGLPNDRFFAVRPEGSVSTLKIQRTERGDSAVYLCASSPRGGRSLTEAFFGQGTRLTVV.